This TCR beta chain was sequenced in a study of glioma-infiltrating T cells after dendritic cell vaccination. The study, taken as a whole, reports: Longer survival after dendritic cell vaccination followed higher pretreatment TIL content.

The assay was immunoSEQ multiplex PCR, and TCRdb's table has in-frame clones only and misses some. This table has under 100,000 clones, around 85% appearing once. The CDR3 is 13 amino acids. Germline V lookup: CDR1 MNHNS, CDR2 SASEGT. V shed 6 bases and J 6 bases; nucleotides not matched to a gene: 5. Regarding this clone: As yet, its antigen is unknown.

The sequencing used blood, collected before dendritic cell vaccination. The sequence was obtained from a human donor with glioblastoma. The V gene is TRBV6-1, the J gene TRBJ1-5, with 7 bases matching TRBD1. The CDR3 nucleotides read TGTGCCAGCAGGCAGGGGGTTGTTCAGCCCCAGCATTTT. Protein: CASRQGVVQPQHF.